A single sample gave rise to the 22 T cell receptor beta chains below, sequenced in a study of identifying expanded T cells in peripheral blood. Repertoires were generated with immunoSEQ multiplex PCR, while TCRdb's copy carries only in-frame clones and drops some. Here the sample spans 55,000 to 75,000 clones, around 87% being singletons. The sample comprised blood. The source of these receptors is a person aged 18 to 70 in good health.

This chain's CDR3 is CASSLAQGSTDTQYF. As DNA, the CDR3 is TGTGCCAGCAGCTTGGCGCAAGGAAGCACAGATACGCAGTATTTT. The chain employs TRBV5-4 and TRBJ2-3; unclear D gene. CDR3 length: 15 residues. Germline assignment: CDR1 SGHNT and CDR2 YYREEE (reference sequence). V gave up 0 bases and J gave up 0 bases, with 8 bases separating them.

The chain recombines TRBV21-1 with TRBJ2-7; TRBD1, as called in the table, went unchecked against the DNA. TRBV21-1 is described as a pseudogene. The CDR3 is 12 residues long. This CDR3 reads CATLTGSYEQYF. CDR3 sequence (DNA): TGTGCCACTCTAACAGGGTCCTACGAGCAGTACTTC.

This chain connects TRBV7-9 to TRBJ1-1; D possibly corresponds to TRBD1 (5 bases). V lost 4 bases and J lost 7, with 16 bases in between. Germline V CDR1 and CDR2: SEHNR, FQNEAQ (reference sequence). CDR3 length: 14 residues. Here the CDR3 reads CASSSEIGGDEAFF. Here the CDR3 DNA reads TGTGCCAGCAGCTCGGAAATCGGGGGAGATGAAGCTTTCTTT.

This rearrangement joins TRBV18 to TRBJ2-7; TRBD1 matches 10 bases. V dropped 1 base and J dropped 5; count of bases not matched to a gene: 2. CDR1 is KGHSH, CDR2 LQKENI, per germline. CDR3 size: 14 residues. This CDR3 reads CASSPRQGADEQYF. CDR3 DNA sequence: TGTGCCAGCTCACCACGACAGGGGGCTGACGAGCAGTACTTC.

Written as DNA, the CDR3 is TGTGCCAGCTCACCGACGGGGGCGCGAGATACGCAGTATTTT. Its translation is CASSPTGARDTQYF. The chain carries TRBV18 and TRBJ2-3, with D perhaps TRBD1 or TRBD2 (6 bases each). Germline CDR1 KGHSH, CDR2 LQKENI. With 3 bases removed from V and 5 bases from J, the gap between germline ends came to 12 bases. The CDR3 totals 14 residues. Looking up the rest from reference TRBV18 and TRBJ2-3 gives the full variable domain: NAGVMQNPRHLVRRRGQEARLRCSPMKGHSHVYWYRQLPEEGLKFMVYLQKENIIDESGMPKERFSAEFPKEGPSILRIQQVVRGDSAAYFCASSPTGARDTQYFGPGTRLTVL.

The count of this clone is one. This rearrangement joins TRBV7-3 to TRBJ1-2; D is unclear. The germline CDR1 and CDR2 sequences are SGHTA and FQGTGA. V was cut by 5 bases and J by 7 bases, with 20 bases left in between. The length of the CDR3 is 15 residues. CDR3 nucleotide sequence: TGTGCCAGCAGCCCCCCTCAGAGGAGTTGTCGTGGCTACACCTTC. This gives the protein CASSPPQRSCRGYTF.

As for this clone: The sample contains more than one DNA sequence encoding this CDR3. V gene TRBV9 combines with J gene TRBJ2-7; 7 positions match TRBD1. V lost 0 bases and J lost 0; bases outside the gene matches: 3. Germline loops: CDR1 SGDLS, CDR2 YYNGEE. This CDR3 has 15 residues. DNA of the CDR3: TGTGCCAGCAGCGTAGAAGGGGGCAGCTCCTACGAGCAGTACTTC. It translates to CASSVEGGSSYEQYF.

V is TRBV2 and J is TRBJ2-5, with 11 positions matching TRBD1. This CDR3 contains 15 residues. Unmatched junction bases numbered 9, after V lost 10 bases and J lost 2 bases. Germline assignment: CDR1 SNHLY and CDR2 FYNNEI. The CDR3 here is CATQTGTGGQETQYF. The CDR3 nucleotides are TGTGCCACCCAGACCGGGACAGGGGGTCAAGAGACCCAGTACTTC.

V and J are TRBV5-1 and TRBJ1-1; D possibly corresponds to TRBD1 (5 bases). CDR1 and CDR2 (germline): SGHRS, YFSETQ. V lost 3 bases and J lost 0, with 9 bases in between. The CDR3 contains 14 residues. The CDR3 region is CASSSDTMNTEAFF. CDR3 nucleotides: TGCGCCAGCAGCTCGGACACTATGAACACTGAAGCTTTCTTT.

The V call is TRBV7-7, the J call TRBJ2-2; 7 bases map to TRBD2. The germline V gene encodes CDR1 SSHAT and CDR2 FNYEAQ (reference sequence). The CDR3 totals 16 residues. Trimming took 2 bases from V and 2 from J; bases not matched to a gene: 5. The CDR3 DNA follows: TGTGCCAGCAGCTTAAACGCGGGGGAAAACACCGGGGAGCTGTTTTTT. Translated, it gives CASSLNAGENTGELFF. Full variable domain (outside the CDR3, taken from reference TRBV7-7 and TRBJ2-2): GAGVSQSPRYKVTKRGQDVTLRCDPISSHATLYWYQQALGQGPEFLTYFNYEAQPDKSGLPSDRFSAERPEGSISTLTIQRTEQRDSAMYRCASSLNAGENTGELFFGEGSRLTVL.

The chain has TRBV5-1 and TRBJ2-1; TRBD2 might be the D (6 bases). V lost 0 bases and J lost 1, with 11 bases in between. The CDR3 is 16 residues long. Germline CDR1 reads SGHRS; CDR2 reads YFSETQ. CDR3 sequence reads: CASSLAGGNSYNEQFF. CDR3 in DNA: TGCGCCAGCAGCTTGGCCGGAGGGAATTCCTACAATGAGCAGTTCTTC.

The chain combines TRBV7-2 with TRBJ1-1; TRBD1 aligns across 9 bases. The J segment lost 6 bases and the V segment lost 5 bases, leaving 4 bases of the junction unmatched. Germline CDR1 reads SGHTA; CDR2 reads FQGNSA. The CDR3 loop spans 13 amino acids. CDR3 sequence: CASSPRTGAEAFF. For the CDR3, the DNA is TGTGCCAGCAGCCCCCGGACAGGGGCTGAAGCTTTCTTT. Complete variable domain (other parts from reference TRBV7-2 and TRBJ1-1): GAGVSQSPSNKVTEKGKDVELRCDPISGHTALYWYRQSLGQGLEFLIYFQGNSAPDKSGLPSDRFSAERTGGSVSTLTIQRTQQEDSAVYLCASSPRTGAEAFFGQGTRLTVV.

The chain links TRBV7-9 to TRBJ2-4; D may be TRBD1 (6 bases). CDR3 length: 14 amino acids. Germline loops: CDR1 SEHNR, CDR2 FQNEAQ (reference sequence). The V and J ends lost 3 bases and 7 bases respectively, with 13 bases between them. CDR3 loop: CASSLGAGGNIQYF. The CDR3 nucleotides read TGTGCCAGCAGCTTGGGGGCTGGGGGTAACATTCAGTACTTC.

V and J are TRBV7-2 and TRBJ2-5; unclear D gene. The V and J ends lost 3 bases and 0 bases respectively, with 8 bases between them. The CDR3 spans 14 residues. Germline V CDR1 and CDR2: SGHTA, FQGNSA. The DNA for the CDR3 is TGTGCCAGCAGCTTCTCATCGTACCAAGAGACCCAGTACTTC. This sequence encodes CASSFSSYQETQYF.

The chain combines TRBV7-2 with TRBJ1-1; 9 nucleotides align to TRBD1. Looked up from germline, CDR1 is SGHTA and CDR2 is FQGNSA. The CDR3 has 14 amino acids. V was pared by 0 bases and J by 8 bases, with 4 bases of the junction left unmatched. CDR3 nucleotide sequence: TGTGCCAGCAGCTTAGCGACCGGGACAGGGGAAGCTTTCTTT. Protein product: CASSLATGTGEAFF.

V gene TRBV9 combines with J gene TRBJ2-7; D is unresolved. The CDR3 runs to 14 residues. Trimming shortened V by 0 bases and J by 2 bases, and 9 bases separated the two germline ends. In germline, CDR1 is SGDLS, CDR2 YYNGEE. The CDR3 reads CASSVEPETYEQYF. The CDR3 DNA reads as TGTGCCAGCAGCGTAGAACCAGAGACCTACGAGCAGTACTTC.

The CDR3 bases are TGTGCCAGCAGTTCCGGGACGGCGGAAGGAAACACCATATATTTT. It yields the protein CASSSGTAEGNTIYF. This chain connects TRBV6-5 to TRBJ1-3, with D perhaps matching TRBD1 (5 bases). V was shortened by 4 bases and J by 4 bases, with 14 bases between the two germline ends. Per germline, CDR1 MNHEY and CDR2 SVGAGI. The CDR3 is made up of 15 amino acids.

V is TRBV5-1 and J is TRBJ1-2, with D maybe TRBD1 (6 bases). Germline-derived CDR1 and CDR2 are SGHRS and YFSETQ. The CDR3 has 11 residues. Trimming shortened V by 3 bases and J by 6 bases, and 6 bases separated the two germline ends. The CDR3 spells CASSSGDGYTF. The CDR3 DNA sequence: TGCGCCAGCAGCTCAGGGGATGGCTACACCTTC.

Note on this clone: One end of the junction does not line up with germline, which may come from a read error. The CDR3 bases are TGCTTTTTCGGGGGGGGAAGCTCCTACAATGAGCAGTTCTTC. The encoded protein is CFFGGGSSYNEQFF. This rearrangement joins TRBV6-5 to TRBJ2-1; 8 bases are a match to TRBD2. The germline V gene encodes CDR1 MNHEY and CDR2 SVGAGI. This CDR3 spans 14 amino acids.

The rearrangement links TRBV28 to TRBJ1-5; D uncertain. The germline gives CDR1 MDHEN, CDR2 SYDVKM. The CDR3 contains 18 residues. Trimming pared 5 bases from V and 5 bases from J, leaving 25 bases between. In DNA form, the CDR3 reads TGTGCCAGCAGTACCCGTTCCCGGGTATCCAGGCTTGATCAGCCCCAGCATTTT. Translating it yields CASSTRSRVSRLDQPQHF. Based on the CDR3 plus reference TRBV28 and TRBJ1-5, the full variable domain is DVKVTQSSRYLVKRTGEKVFLECVQDMDHENMFWYRQDPGLGLRLIYFSYDVKMKEKGDIPEGYSVSREKKERFSLILESASTNQTSMYLCASSTRSRVSRLDQPQHFGDGTRLSIL.

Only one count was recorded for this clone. The CDR3 region has the DNA TGCAGTGCACCGAACACCGGGGAGCTGTTTTTT. Translated, it gives CSAPNTGELFF. The chain recombines TRBV20-1 with TRBJ2-2, with no clear D. Trimming shortened V by 6 bases and J by 0 bases, and 2 bases separated the two germline ends. In germline, CDR1 is DFQATT, CDR2 SNEGSKA (reference sequence). The CDR3 is 11 amino acids.

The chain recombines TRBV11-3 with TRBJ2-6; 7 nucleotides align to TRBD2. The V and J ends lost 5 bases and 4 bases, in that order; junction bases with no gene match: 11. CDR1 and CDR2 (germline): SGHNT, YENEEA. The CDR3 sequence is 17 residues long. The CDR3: CASSGGGSGTGANVLTF. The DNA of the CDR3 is TGTGCCAGCAGCGGCGGGGGATCGGGGACCGGGGCCAACGTCCTGACTTTC.